This paragraph covers one T cell receptor (beta chain) sequence. A quantity of about 0.5 to 1 ug RNA underwent reverse transcription using random hexamers. Coverage of TCR beta CDR3 amplification by immunoSEQ multiplex PCR extended to 54 Vbeta and 13 Jbeta. TCRdb itself ran the immunoSEQ multiplex PCR reads through MiXCR, one entry per CDR3 protein. The sample lists some 300,000 distinct CDR3 sequences, approximately 81% occurring once. The record originates from a study of CD8 T cells in Susac syndrome. Germline V CDR1 and CDR2: SQVTM, ANQGSEA. Trimming shortened V by 1 base and J by 2 bases, and 12 bases separated the two germline ends. The CDR3 extends over 14 amino acids.

The rearrangement uses TRBV29-1 and TRBJ2-7; D possibly corresponds to TRBD2 (6 bases). The source of this sequence is a human donor with multiple sclerosis. The sequencing sample was made of CD8+ T cells from PBMCs. CDR3 in DNA: TGCAGCGTTGAAGTAGCGGATTCGACCTACGAGCAGTACTTC. Protein sequence: CSVEVADSTYEQYF.